This TCR beta chain came from a study of CD8+ T cells in alopecia areata. The V end was cut by 1 base, the J end by 7 bases, with 4 bases between. Germline V gene lookup returns CDR1 MGHDK and CDR2 SYGVNS. CDR3 length: 12 amino acids. Reverse transcription of extracted RNA yielded cDNA, which provided the sequencing template. Clones were read by immunoSEQ multiplex PCR, and TCRdb kept only the in-frame ones, dropping some. Among 150,000 to 200,000 clones listed, around 71% were seen once. The authors sorted CD4+ and CD8+ T cells from PBMCs. The sequence was collected from a human donor with alopecia areata. The rearrangement links TRBV25-1 to TRBJ1-4; D gene uncertain. The sample in question was CD8+ T cells sorted from blood, obtained at week 0. The CDR3 nucleotides are TGTGCCAGCAGTGAATTAGGTGAAAAACTGTTTTTT. Translated: CASSELGEKLFF. The whole variable domain, remainder taken from reference TRBV25-1 and TRBJ1-4, is EADIYQTPRYLVIGTGKKITLECSQTMGHDKMYWYQQDPGMELHLIHYSYGVNSTEKGDLSSESTVSRIRTEHFPLTLESARPSHTSQYLCASSELGEKLFFGSGTQLSVL.